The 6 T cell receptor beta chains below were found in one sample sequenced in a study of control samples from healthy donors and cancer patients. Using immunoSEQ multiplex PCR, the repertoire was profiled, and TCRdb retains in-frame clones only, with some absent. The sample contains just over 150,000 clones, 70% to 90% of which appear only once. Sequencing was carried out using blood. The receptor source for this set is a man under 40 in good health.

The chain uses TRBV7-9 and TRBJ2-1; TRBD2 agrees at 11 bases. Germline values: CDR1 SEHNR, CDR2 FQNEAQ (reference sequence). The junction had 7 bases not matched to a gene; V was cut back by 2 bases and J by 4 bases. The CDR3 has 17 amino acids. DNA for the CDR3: TGTGCCAGCAGCTTATATGCGACTAGCGGGGATTACAATGAGCAGTTCTTC. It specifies CASSLYATSGDYNEQFF.

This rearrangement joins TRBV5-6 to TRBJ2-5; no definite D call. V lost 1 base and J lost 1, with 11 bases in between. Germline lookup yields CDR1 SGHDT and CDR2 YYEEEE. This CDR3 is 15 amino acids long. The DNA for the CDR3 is TGTGCCAGCAGCTTGTATCTAGGACGCCAAGAGACCCAGTACTTC. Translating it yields CASSLYLGRQETQYF.

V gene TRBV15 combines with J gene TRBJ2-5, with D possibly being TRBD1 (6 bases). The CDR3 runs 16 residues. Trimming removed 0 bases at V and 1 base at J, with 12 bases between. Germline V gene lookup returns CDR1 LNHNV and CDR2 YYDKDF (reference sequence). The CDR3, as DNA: TGTGCCACCAGCAGAGAGGGGGCGAACGTCCAAGAGACCCAGTACTTC. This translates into CATSREGANVQETQYF.

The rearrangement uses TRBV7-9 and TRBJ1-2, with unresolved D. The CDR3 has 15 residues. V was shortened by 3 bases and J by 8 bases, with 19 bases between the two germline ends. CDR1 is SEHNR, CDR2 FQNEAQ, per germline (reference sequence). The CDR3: CASSLAAATVGGYTF. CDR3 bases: TGTGCCAGCAGCTTGGCTGCCGCGACGGTCGGCGGCTACACCTTC.

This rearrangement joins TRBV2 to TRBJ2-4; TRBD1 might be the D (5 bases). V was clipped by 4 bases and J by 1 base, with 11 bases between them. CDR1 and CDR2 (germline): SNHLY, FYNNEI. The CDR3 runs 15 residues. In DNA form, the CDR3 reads TGTGCCAGCAGTGTAGGTGGGGCGGCCAAAAACATTCAGTACTTC. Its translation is CASSVGGAAKNIQYF.

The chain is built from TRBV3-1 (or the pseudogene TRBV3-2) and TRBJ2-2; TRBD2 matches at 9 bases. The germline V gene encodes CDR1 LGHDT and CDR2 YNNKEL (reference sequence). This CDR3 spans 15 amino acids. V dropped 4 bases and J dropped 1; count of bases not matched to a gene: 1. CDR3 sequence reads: CASSRGGGNTGELFF. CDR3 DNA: TGTGCCAGCAGCCGCGGGGGGGGGAACACCGGGGAGCTGTTTTTT.